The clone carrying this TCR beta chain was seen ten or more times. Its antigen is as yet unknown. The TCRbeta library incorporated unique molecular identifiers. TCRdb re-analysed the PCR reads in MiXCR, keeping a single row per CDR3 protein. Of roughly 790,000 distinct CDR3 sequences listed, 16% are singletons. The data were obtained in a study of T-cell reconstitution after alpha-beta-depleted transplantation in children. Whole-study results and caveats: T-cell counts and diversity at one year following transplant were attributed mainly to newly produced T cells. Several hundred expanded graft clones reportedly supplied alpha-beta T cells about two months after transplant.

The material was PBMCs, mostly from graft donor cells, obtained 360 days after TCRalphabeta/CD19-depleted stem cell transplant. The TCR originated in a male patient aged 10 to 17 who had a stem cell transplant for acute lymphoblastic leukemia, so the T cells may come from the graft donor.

The CDR3 DNA follows: TGCGCCAGCAGCGGGGCGGGAGTCAACTACAATGAGCAGTTCTTC. Its translation is CASSGAGVNYNEQFF. The chain is built from TRBV5-1 and TRBJ2-1, with TRBD2 matching over 7 bases. The germline CDR1 and CDR2 sequences are SGHRS and YFSETQ. The CDR3 length is 15 residues. V lost 4 bases to trimming and J lost 3 bases; unmatched junction nucleotides: 7.